This TCR beta chain derives from a study of identical twins. Overall study findings and caveats: Partial confounding of zero-insertion analyses by invariant MAIT and iNKT cells was possible. Donors were not followed over many years; analysis was cross-sectional.

A single record per CDR3 protein comes from TCRdb applying MiXCR to the 5' RACE reads. Seen here are approximately 470,000 distinct CDR3 sequences, 13% to 15% observed once, and the top ten hold 0.52%. The length of the CDR3 is 14 residues. Trimming took 7 bases from V and 5 from J; bases not matched to a gene: 5. From germline, CDR1 is DFQATT and CDR2 SNEGSKA (reference sequence). This clonotype was seen only a few times. Its matching antigen is unknown. This sample also appeared in a second study, on yellow fever vaccine responses in identical twins.

This chain links TRBV20-1 with TRBJ1-6; 10 bases are shared with TRBD1. This TCR was sampled from a woman under 30 in good health. Material: CD4+ T cells sorted from blood. The CDR3 loop reads CSVPDRGNNSPLHF. CDR3 sequence (DNA): TGCAGTGTTCCGGACAGGGGGAATAATTCACCCCTCCACTTT.